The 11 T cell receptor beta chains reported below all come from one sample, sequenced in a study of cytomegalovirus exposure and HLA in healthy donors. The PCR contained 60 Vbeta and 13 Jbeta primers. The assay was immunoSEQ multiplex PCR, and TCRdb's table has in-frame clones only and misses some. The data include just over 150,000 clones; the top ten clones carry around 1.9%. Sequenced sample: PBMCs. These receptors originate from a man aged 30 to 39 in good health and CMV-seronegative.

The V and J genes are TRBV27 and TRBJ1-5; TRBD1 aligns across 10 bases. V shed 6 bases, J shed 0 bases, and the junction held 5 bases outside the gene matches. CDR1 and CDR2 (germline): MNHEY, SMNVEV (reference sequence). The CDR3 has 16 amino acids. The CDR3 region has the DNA TGTGCCAGCAGAACCGGGACAGGGGATAGCAATCAGCCCCAGCATTTT. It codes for CASRTGTGDSNQPQHF.

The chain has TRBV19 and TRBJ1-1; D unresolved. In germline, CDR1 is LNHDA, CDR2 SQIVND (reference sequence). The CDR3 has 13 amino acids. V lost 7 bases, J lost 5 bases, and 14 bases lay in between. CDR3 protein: CASTNQGGTEAFF. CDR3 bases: TGTGCCAGTACCAATCAAGGCGGAACTGAAGCTTTCTTT.

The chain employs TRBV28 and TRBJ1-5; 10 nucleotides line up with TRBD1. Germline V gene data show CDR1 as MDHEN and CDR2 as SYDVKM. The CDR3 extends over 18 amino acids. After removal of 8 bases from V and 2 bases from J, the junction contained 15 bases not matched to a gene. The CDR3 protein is CASPLNWDRGKGNQPQHF. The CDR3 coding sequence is TGTGCCAGCCCACTAAACTGGGACAGGGGAAAAGGCAATCAGCCCCAGCATTTT.

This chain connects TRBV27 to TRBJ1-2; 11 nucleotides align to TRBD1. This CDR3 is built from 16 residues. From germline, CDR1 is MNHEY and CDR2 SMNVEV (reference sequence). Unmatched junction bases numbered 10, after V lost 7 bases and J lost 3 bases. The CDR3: CASTSWTGGFDYGYTF. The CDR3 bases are TGTGCCAGCACCTCCTGGACAGGGGGCTTTGACTATGGCTACACCTTC.

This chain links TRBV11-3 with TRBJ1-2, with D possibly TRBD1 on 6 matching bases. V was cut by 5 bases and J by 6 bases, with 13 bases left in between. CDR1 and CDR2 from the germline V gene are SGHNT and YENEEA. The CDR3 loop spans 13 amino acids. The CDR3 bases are TGTGCCAGCAGCGTACAGGGTAAGGATGGCTACACCTTC. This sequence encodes CASSVQGKDGYTF.

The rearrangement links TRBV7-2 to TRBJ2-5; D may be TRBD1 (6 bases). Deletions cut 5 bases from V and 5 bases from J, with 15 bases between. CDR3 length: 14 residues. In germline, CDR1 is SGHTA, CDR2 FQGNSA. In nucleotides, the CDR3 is TGTGCCAGCAGCAGACAGGAGTTCGAGGAGACCCAGTACTTC. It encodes CASSRQEFEETQYF.

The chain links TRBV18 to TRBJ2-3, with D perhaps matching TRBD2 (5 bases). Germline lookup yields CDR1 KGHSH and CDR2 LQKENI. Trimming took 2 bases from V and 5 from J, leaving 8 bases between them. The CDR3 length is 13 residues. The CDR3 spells CASSPNGKDTQYF. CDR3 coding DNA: TGTGCCAGCTCACCAAACGGGAAAGATACGCAGTATTTT.

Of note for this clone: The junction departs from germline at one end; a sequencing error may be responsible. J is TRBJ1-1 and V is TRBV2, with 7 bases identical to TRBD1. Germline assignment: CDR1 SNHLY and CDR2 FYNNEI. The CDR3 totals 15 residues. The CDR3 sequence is CASREDTGAFTEAFF. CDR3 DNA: TGTGCCAGCAGAGAAGATACAGGGGCTTTTACTGAAGCTTTCTTT.

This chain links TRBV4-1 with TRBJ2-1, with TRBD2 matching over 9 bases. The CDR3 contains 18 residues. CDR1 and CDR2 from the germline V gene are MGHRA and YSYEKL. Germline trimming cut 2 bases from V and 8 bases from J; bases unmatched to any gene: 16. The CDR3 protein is CASSQTDMGLARGHEQFF. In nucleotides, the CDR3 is TGCGCCAGCAGCCAAACTGACATGGGACTAGCACGGGGTCATGAGCAGTTCTTC.

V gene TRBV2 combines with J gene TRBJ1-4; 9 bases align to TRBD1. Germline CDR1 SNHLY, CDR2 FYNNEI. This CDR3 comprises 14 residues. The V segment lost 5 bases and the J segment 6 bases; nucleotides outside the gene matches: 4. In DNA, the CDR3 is TGTGCCAGCAGTCGACAGGGGGAGGATGAAAAACTGTTTTTT. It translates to CASSRQGEDEKLFF.

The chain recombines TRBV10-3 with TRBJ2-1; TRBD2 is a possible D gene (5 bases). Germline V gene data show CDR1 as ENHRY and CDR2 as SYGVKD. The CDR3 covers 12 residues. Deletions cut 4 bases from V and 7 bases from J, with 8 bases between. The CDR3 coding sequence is TGTGCCATCAGTGTCCCGGGGAATGAGCAGTTCTTC. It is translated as CAISVPGNEQFF.